This TCR beta chain is drawn from a study of T cell responses to AZD1222 COVID-19 vaccine (dated by TCRdb to about 2021). Broadly, across the study: TCR sequencing was performed for more than 230 trial participants, of whom roughly 200 were given two doses of AZD1222 and some 26 were given two doses of MenACWY control vaccine. Trial participants were enrolled by age into 18-55, 56-69 and 70-plus year subgroups, with approximately 150, 30 and 60 TCR-sequenced participants respectively. Study-level results and caveats: Vaccine-associated CD4 TCRs spanned the whole spike protein, with dominant responses in regions 160-218 and 743-854. Conclusions about previously exposed vaccinees were limited because only six or seven AZD1222 recipients were SARS-CoV-2 seropositive at baseline. Participants were mostly white British and included more females than males, and it was suggested by the authors that clonal diversity may have been underestimated. Because no day 14 peak-response samples were available, repertoires were characterized only after the peak T cell response. A significant rise in spike-specific TCR breadth and depth was observed after two AZD1222 doses relative to day 0 and relative to MenACWY recipients. Reportedly, close to half of the unique spike-specific TCRs recognized epitopes lying outside the regions that are mutated in the B.1.351 and B.1.1.7 variants. In the small 56-69-year group, the increase in depth fell short of significance, most likely because of low power.

Sample time point, as interpreted from the label and publication: about 28 days (+/-7) after the second vaccine dose. Because spike-specific TCR depth and breadth did not differ between the two schedules, AZD1222 recipients who got a second dose at roughly 4 weeks were pooled with those who got a second dose at roughly 12 weeks. Vaccinee samples were obtained from the UK trials COV001 and COV002, which included a single-blind randomized controlled phase 2/3 trial of AZD1222 (ChAdOx1 nCoV-19) in healthy adults. For TCRbeta chain sequencing, PBMC samples were collected from trial participants at day 0 and at day 28 after the second dose. The germline V gene (reference sequence) supplies CDR1 GTSNPN and CDR2 SVGIG. The germline V end is reduced by 8 bases and the J end by 0 bases; junction bases left unmatched: 1. The CDR3 covers 13 residues, taking in both the cysteine and the phenylalanine. Just CDR3 DNA is preserved here, 39 bases in frame from base 1.

The CDR3 regions of human TCRbeta chains were analyzed by immunosequencing. On the study's bioinformatics: TCRs in the repertoires were compared against a reference library of SARS-CoV-2-specific TCRs that had been generated with the MIRA antigen-specificity platform. Breadth was defined as the fraction of unique TCRs that were SARS-CoV-2-associated, and depth was defined as the fraction of total T cells that were SARS-CoV-2-associated. Using the MIRA data, each spike-specific TCR was mapped to the spike region that the TCR reacts to and placed in a CD4 or CD8 class. Log10-transformed breadth and depth values were compared by one-way ANOVA with Sidak's multiple comparisons tests. TCRdb provides this immuneACCESS table in a form limited to in-frame rearrangements. Some clones are lacking; in checked studies, under half of them reflect an unresolved V gene, and why the rest are absent is not known. Clone size and the V and J calls come from that table; the DNA yielded D and trimming. The sample table contains just over 150,000 clones; only one count was recorded for around 86% of them. The top ten clonotypes cover over 8% of the sample.

With regard to this clone: Its antigen is unknown. No clone much larger than this one lies a single base away; base qualities are absent.

Rearrangement joined TRBV30 to TRBJ2-5, with TRBD2 identical over 12 junction bases. The material was peripheral blood, obtained 28 days after the second AZD1222 dose. The receptor's source is an adult who received the AZD1222 COVID-19 vaccine. The CDR3 reads CALAGGNQETQYF. In nucleotides, the sequence is TGTGCCCTAGCGGGAGGGAACCAAGAGACCCAGTACTTC.